This entry lists 9 T cell receptor beta chains sequenced from one sample in a study of CD8 T cells in Susac syndrome. Reverse transcription used 0.5 to 1 ug RNA and random hexamers. TCRdb reprocessed the immunoSEQ multiplex PCR reads with MiXCR, giving one entry per CDR3 protein. The repertoire holds approximately 200,000 distinct CDR3 sequences, with about 95% as singletons. Specimen: CD4+ T cells from PBMCs. These receptor sequences come from a human donor with multiple sclerosis.

The CDR3 coding sequence is TGCAGCGTTACCCTTGGGACTAGCGCCTACAATGAGCAGTTCTTC. This encodes CSVTLGTSAYNEQFF. This chain connects TRBV29-1 to TRBJ2-1; 10 bases map to TRBD2. CDR3 size: 15 residues. With V trimmed by 5 bases and J by 2 bases, 6 bases remained unmatched. From germline, CDR1 is SQVTM and CDR2 ANQGSEA.

The V gene is TRBV20-1, the J gene TRBJ2-7; D possibly corresponds to TRBD2 (6 bases). V lost 0 bases to trimming and J lost 0 bases, with 12 bases between them. The germline CDR1 and CDR2 sequences are DFQATT and SNEGSKA (reference sequence). The CDR3 is 15 residues long. CDR3 sequence: CSARDSGGYSYEQYF. As DNA, the CDR3 is TGCAGTGCTAGAGATAGCGGCGGGTACTCCTACGAGCAGTACTTC.

The gene calls are TRBV6-1 and TRBJ2-7; a weak D match, TRBD2 (6 bases). The ends were cut back, 8 bases at V and 1 base at J, with 15 bases in the middle. Looked up from germline, CDR1 is MNHNS and CDR2 is SASEGT. There are 14 residues in the CDR3. The CDR3 sequence: CASVGLGLSYEQYF. CDR3 DNA: TGTGCCAGCGTCGGGTTAGGACTATCCTACGAGCAGTACTTC.

The chain has TRBV20-1 and TRBJ1-1; D may be TRBD1 (5 bases). V was trimmed by 3 bases and J by 7 bases, leaving 9 bases between them. The length of the CDR3 is 11 residues. The germline V gene encodes CDR1 DFQATT and CDR2 SNEGSKA (reference sequence). CDR3 bases: TGCAGTGCTAGTGGGGCTCTTGAAGCTTTCTTT. Residues: CSASGALEAFF.

This chain links TRBV5-1 with TRBJ1-2; 8 positions agree with TRBD1. The germline V gene has CDR1 SGHRS and CDR2 YFSETQ. The CDR3 spans 13 residues. Trimming at V came to 3 bases and at J to 4 bases, leaving 2 bases not matched to a gene. The CDR3 bases are TGCGCCAGCAGCTCGGGACAGGTCTATGGCTACACCTTC. Protein: CASSSGQVYGYTF.

The chain joins TRBV24-1 to TRBJ2-3; 7 positions match TRBD2. V gave up 4 bases and J gave up 1 base; unmatched junction bases: 4. CDR3 length: 15 residues. CDR1 and CDR2 (germline): KGHDR, SFDVKD. The CDR3 coding sequence is TGTGCCACCAGTGACGGGACTACCCGCACAGATACGCAGTATTTT. It translates to CATSDGTTRTDTQYF.

This clonotype appeared a single time. V usage is TRBV2 and J usage is TRBJ2-1; 7 bases map to TRBD1. Per germline, CDR1 SNHLY and CDR2 FYNNEI. This CDR3 has 14 amino acids. The V segment lost 4 bases and the J segment 5 bases; nucleotides outside the gene matches: 5. The CDR3 protein is CASSGQGRHNEQFF. In nucleotides, the CDR3 is TGTGCCAGCAGTGGACAGGGAAGGCACAATGAGCAGTTCTTC.

In its sample, this clonotype was seen once. This rearrangement joins TRBV5-1 to TRBJ1-2; D gene ambiguous. Trimming left V 0 bases short and J 2 bases short, with 8 bases between. CDR3 length equals 14 residues. Germline lookup yields CDR1 SGHRS and CDR2 YFSETQ. For the CDR3, the DNA is TGCGCCAGCAGCTTGGGGGTGACGAACTATGGCTACACCTTC. It codes for CASSLGVTNYGYTF.

The chain combines TRBV29-1 with TRBJ1-4; D unclear. Germline V CDR1 and CDR2: SQVTM, ANQGSEA. The CDR3 covers 12 residues. With 4 bases removed from V and 3 bases from J, the gap between germline ends came to 6 bases. The CDR3 nucleotides are TGCAGCGTTGCCCCTTCTAATGAAAAACTGTTTTTT. It encodes CSVAPSNEKLFF.